This passage covers 12 T cell receptor beta chains from one sample sequenced in a study of blood T cell repertoires in COVID-19. Clones were read by immunoSEQ multiplex PCR, and TCRdb kept only the in-frame ones, dropping some. Among 90,000 to 120,000 clones listed, about 87% were seen once. The sequenced sample was peripheral blood. Receptor source: a man over 45 with active or convalescent COVID-19.

The V call is TRBV11-2, the J call TRBJ2-1; D not resolved. Germline CDR1 is SGHAT and CDR2 is FQNNGV. V lost 3 bases, J lost 3 bases, and 9 bases lay in between. The CDR3 has 14 amino acids. CDR3 sequence (DNA): TGTGCCAGCAGCTTGTCGGGTTTCTACAATGAGCAGTTCTTC. The encoded protein is CASSLSGFYNEQFF.

The rearrangement joins TRBV19 to TRBJ2-5, with D possibly TRBD1 on 5 matching bases. Germline V gene sequence: CDR1 LNHDA, CDR2 SQIVND (reference sequence). The CDR3 is 15 residues long. V was shortened by 9 bases and J by 4 bases, with 21 bases between the two germline ends. The CDR3 sequence: CASSRYGRVGETQYF. CDR3 nucleotides: TGTGCCAGCAGTCGTTACGGCAGGGTGGGAGAGACCCAGTACTTC.

V and J are TRBV6-5 and TRBJ2-5; weak D call: TRBD2 (6 bases). The germline V gene encodes CDR1 MNHEY and CDR2 SVGAGI. The CDR3 is 15 amino acids. Trimming shortened V by 0 bases and J by 4 bases, and 12 bases separated the two germline ends. Here the CDR3 DNA reads TGTGCCAGCAGTTACTCGGCGGGAATGGGAGAGACCCAGTACTTC. Protein: CASSYSAGMGETQYF.

V gene TRBV19 combines with J gene TRBJ1-1; 7 bases map to TRBD1. The junction had 8 bases not matched to a gene; V was cut back by 7 bases and J by 0 bases. Germline CDR1 and CDR2: LNHDA and SQIVND (reference sequence). The CDR3 runs to 15 residues. The CDR3 region is CASIKTGTMNTEAFF. The CDR3 DNA sequence: TGTGCCAGTATTAAGACAGGGACCATGAACACTGAAGCTTTCTTT.

V is TRBV6-5 and J is TRBJ2-3; 7 bases line up with TRBD2. The CDR3 loop spans 16 amino acids. Germline-derived CDR1 and CDR2 are MNHEY and SVGAGI. The junction had 5 bases not matched to a gene; V was cut back by 0 bases and J by 2 bases. CDR3 region: CASSYSSGRFTDTQYF. For the CDR3, the DNA is TGTGCCAGCAGTTACTCGTCCGGGAGGTTCACAGATACGCAGTATTTT.

This chain uses TRBV2 with TRBJ2-6; D not resolved. Germline lookup yields CDR1 SNHLY and CDR2 FYNNEI. The V end was cut by 4 bases, the J end by 0 bases, with 4 bases between. The CDR3 has 14 residues. In DNA, the CDR3 is TGTGCCAGCAGTGGGAGCTCTGGGGCCAACGTCCTGACTTTC. This codes for CASSGSSGANVLTF.

The rearrangement links TRBV27 to TRBJ1-1; tentatively, D is TRBD1 (5 bases). The germline V gene encodes CDR1 MNHEY and CDR2 SMNVEV (reference sequence). Trimming removed 10 bases from V and 1 base from J, with 10 bases in between. This CDR3 spans 12 amino acids. The CDR3 DNA is TGTGCCACGGGACTGACGAACACTGAAGCTTTCTTT. Protein: CATGLTNTEAFF.

The chain links TRBV7-8 to TRBJ2-2, with 14 positions matching TRBD2. CDR1 SGHVS and CDR2 FQNEAQ come from the germline V gene. The CDR3 runs 18 residues. The J segment lost 4 bases and the V segment lost 4 bases, leaving 8 bases of the junction unmatched. The CDR3 DNA follows: TGTGCCAGCAGCTATGGGACTAGCGGGAGCCGGGGCACCGGGGAGCTGTTTTTT. It translates to CASSYGTSGSRGTGELFF. The variable domain in full, completed from reference TRBV7-8 and TRBJ2-2, reads GAGVSQSPRYKVAKRGQDVALRCDPISGHVSLFWYQQALGQGPEFLTYFQNEAQLDKSGLPSDRFFAERPEGSVSTLKIQRTQQEDSAVYLCASSYGTSGSRGTGELFFGEGSRLTVL.

The J gene is TRBJ2-7, the V gene TRBV19; D is possibly TRBD2 (6 bases). The V end lost 3 bases, the J end lost 2 bases, and 11 bases lay between the germline ends. There are 14 residues in the CDR3. Germline V gene data show CDR1 as LNHDA and CDR2 as SQIVND (reference sequence). The CDR3 reads CASSIRGTAYEQYF. CDR3 bases: TGTGCCAGTAGTATCCGGGGGACTGCCTACGAGCAGTACTTC.

The rearrangement uses TRBV5-1 and TRBJ2-7, with D possibly being TRBD2 (6 bases). Looked up from germline, CDR1 is SGHRS and CDR2 is YFSETQ. This CDR3 is built from 13 residues. Trimming took 0 bases from V and 3 from J, leaving 7 bases between them. CDR3 nucleotide sequence: TGCGCCAGCAGCTTGGCGGGGGTCTACGAGCAGTACTTC. Translated: CASSLAGVYEQYF.

This clone turned up a few times. The V and J genes are TRBV11-3 and TRBJ1-3; no definite D call. Germline assignment: CDR1 SGHNT and CDR2 YENEEA. The CDR3 spans 16 residues. Trimming removed 0 bases from V and 7 bases from J, with 16 bases in between. CDR3 protein: CASSLDGTSTGNTIYF. CDR3 coding DNA: TGTGCCAGCAGCTTAGACGGCACCTCAACGGGGAACACCATATATTTT.

This chain uses TRBV19 with TRBJ1-2; D possibly corresponds to TRBD1 (5 bases). Germline CDR1 is LNHDA and CDR2 is SQIVND (reference sequence). V lost 8 bases, J lost 2 bases, and 15 bases lay in between. This CDR3 spans 14 amino acids. Here the CDR3 reads CASSQGHLNYGYTF. Written as DNA, the CDR3 is TGTGCCAGTTCCCAAGGACACCTGAACTATGGCTACACCTTC.